The source of this TCR beta chain is a study of OX40 agonist ivuxolimab in advanced cancers. Study in general: Those treated in dose escalation had hepatocellular carcinoma, melanoma, renal cell cancer or head and neck cancer.

V gave up 2 bases and J gave up 8 bases, with 19 bases separating them. From germline, CDR1 is MNHNS and CDR2 SASEGT. The CDR3 is made up of 16 amino acids. As to this clone: Its antigen is still unknown.

Study-wide results and limits: Expanded clones were, on average, more numerous in CD8+ T cells than in CD4+. At doses 0.1 to 3.0 mg/kg, CD4+ and CD8+ clones expanded.

Clones were sequenced by immunoSEQ multiplex PCR, and TCRdb holds only the in-frame ones, with some missing. The sample has 63,000 or so clones; 70% to 90% are singletons. The receptor's source is an adult with an advanced solid tumor such as melanoma, head and neck, liver or kidney cancer. The starting material was CD4+ or CD8+ T cells sorted from blood, obtained in a trial of the OX40 agonist ivuxolimab. The chain uses TRBV6-1 and TRBJ2-1; D assignment may be TRBD1 or TRBD2 (5 bases each). The CDR3 DNA follows: TGTGCCAGCAGTGAAACGGGCCAGGGAGTGTGGGATGAGCAGTTCTTC. Amino acids: CASSETGQGVWDEQFF.